At least ten counts were recorded for the clone carrying this TCR beta chain. The CDR3 end falls 3 residues outside the read, so it is completed with the germline J gene. The V gene's germline CDR1 is KGHDR and CDR2 SFDVKD. Germline trimming cut 5 bases from V and 5 bases from J; bases unmatched to any gene: 9. This CDR3 region has 15 residues. This record belongs to a study of T cell clonality in common variable immunodeficiency. Using immunoSEQ multiplex PCR, the repertoire was profiled, and TCRdb retains in-frame clones only, with some absent. The sample counts about 81,000 clones, none seen once; the ten largest own approximately 0.84%.

The clonotype comes from a person aged 18 to 75 in good health. The material sequenced was peripheral blood mononuclear cells. V is TRBV24-1 and J is TRBJ2-7; 9 nucleotides agree with TRBD2. The CDR3 DNA, read in part, is TGTGCCACCAGTGGGACTAGCGCCTCAACCCACGAG. It translates to CATSGTSASTHE. The full-length CDR3 reads as CATSGTSASTHEQYF.